These 16 T cell receptor beta chains were all obtained from the same sample, sequenced in a study of cytomegalovirus exposure and HLA in healthy donors. The PCR made use of 60 Vbeta and 13 Jbeta primers. The table came from immunoSEQ multiplex PCR; TCRdb's copy has only in-frame clones and leaves some out. This repertoire shows 170,000 or so clones, over 80% found once; its top ten account for 1.5% to 2%. The sequenced material came from PBMCs. These receptors were taken from a middle-aged man in good health and CMV-seronegative.

Here the CDR3 reads CASSPGTGRNYGYTF. The CDR3 region has the DNA TGTGCCAGCAGTCCCGGGACAGGGCGTAACTATGGCTACACCTTC. The rearrangement joins TRBV7-2 to TRBJ1-2; 9 bases are a match to TRBD1. The V gene's germline CDR1 is SGHTA and CDR2 FQGNSA. CDR3 length: 15 amino acids. V gave up 6 bases and J gave up 1 base; unmatched junction bases: 6.

The CDR3 loop reads CASSLLGGRAQYF. CDR3 sequence (DNA): TGTGCCAGCAGTTTATTGGGCGGCAGGGCCCAGTACTTC. This chain links TRBV28 with TRBJ2-5; D perhaps matches TRBD1 (5 bases). CDR1 is MDHEN, CDR2 SYDVKM, per germline. V was trimmed by 1 base and J by 9 bases, leaving 12 bases between them. This CDR3 has 13 residues.

Notes on this clone: The same CDR3 arises from other DNA sequences in this sample as well. DNA for the CDR3: TGTGCCAGCAGTTACTCCATGGGAGGGAGCCAAGAGACCCAGTACTTC. Protein sequence: CASSYSMGGSQETQYF. This sequence joins TRBV6-6 and TRBJ2-5; TRBD2 matches at 7 bases. There are 16 residues in the CDR3. Germline assignment: CDR1 MNHNY and CDR2 SVGAGI (reference sequence). J gave up 1 base and V 0 bases, and 5 bases lay outside the gene matches.

The CDR3: CASSLALGGAEDEQYF. The CDR3 coding sequence is TGTGCCAGCAGCTTAGCGCTGGGGGGGGCGGAGGACGAGCAGTACTTC. V and J are TRBV7-6 and TRBJ2-7; tentative D call: TRBD2 (7 bases). Germline lookup yields CDR1 SGHVS and CDR2 FNYEAQ. Trimming stripped 0 bases from V and 5 bases from J, with 17 bases between. The CDR3 loop spans 16 amino acids.

The V gene is TRBV11-3, the J gene TRBJ2-5; a possible D gene is TRBD1 (6 bases). In germline, CDR1 is SGHNT, CDR2 YENEEA. The CDR3 has 13 amino acids. The V gene lost 5 bases and the J gene lost 5 bases, with 12 bases spanning the gap. CDR3 protein: CASSQGYRETQYF. CDR3 nucleotide sequence: TGTGCCAGCAGCCAGGGGTACCGGGAGACCCAGTACTTC.

This clone was observed a few times. The chain uses TRBV18 and TRBJ2-1; 9 nucleotides agree with TRBD1. Germline values: CDR1 KGHSH, CDR2 LQKENI. The CDR3 has 15 amino acids. The V and J ends lost 4 bases and 5 bases, in that order; junction bases with no gene match: 6. The CDR3 DNA is TGTGCCAGCTCACGCGACAGGGGGAGGAACAATGAGCAGTTCTTC. This translates into CASSRDRGRNNEQFF.

The chain recombines TRBV18 with TRBJ2-7; 8 nucleotides align to TRBD1. The V gene end was trimmed by 8 bases and the J gene end by 5 bases; junction bases not matched to a gene: 14. This CDR3 has 15 amino acids. Germline lookup yields CDR1 KGHSH and CDR2 LQKENI. The CDR3 nucleotides read TGTGCCAGCGGCCAAATCTCGACAGGGGCCCACGAGCAGTACTTC. Residues: CASGQISTGAHEQYF.

The genes are TRBV6-6 and TRBJ1-2; 11 nucleotides line up with TRBD1. Germline V CDR1 and CDR2: MNHNY, SVGAGI (reference sequence). Trimming removed 8 bases from V and 8 bases from J; junction bases left unmatched: 4. The CDR3 totals 12 residues. The CDR3 spells CASEGQGGGYTF. The CDR3 DNA is TGTGCCAGCGAGGGACAGGGGGGCGGCTACACCTTC.

The chain's CDR3 is CASSFTGTGELFF. CDR3 nucleotide sequence: TGTGCCAGCAGTTTCACGGGTACCGGGGAGCTGTTTTTT. The rearrangement links TRBV7-2 to TRBJ2-2; D unresolved. The CDR3 consists of 13 residues. V was pared by 6 bases and J by 5 bases, with 10 bases between. Germline V CDR1 and CDR2: SGHTA, FQGNSA.

V gene TRBV9 combines with J gene TRBJ2-7; 10 nucleotides align to TRBD2. The CDR3 runs to 18 residues. Germline trimming cut 0 bases from V and 4 bases from J; bases unmatched to any gene: 13. Germline lookup yields CDR1 SGDLS and CDR2 YYNGEE. Written as DNA, the CDR3 is TGTGCCAGCAGCGTAGGAGCAGCGAGGACTAGCGGCGGTTACGAGCAGTACTTC. Translated: CASSVGAARTSGGYEQYF. Combining the CDR3 with reference TRBV9 and TRBJ2-7 gives the whole variable domain DSGVTQTPKHLITATGQRVTLRCSPRSGDLSVYWYQQSLDQGLQFLIQYYNGEERAKGNILERFSAQQFPDLHSELNLSSLELGDSALYFCASSVGAARTSGGYEQYFGPGTRLTVT.

This chain links TRBV27 with TRBJ2-1; 8 bases align to TRBD1. The CDR3 is 15 residues long. The junction had 13 bases not matched to a gene; V was cut back by 6 bases and J by 9 bases. The germline CDR1 and CDR2 sequences are MNHEY and SMNVEV (reference sequence). Here the CDR3 DNA reads TGTGCCAGCAGGCCGGACAGGGCGTTCCAAGCTGAGCAGTTCTTC. Its translation: CASRPDRAFQAEQFF.

This clone has more than one count but fewer than ten. This rearrangement joins TRBV6-1 to TRBJ1-4, with D possibly TRBD1 on 6 matching bases. The CDR3 length is 15 residues. V was cut by 4 bases and J by 13 bases, with 22 bases left in between. In germline, CDR1 is MNHNS, CDR2 SASEGT. The CDR3 coding sequence is TGTGCCAGCAGTGTCCATGATTTACAGGGTCGGATACTGTTTTTT. Translating gives CASSVHDLQGRILFF.

The V call is TRBV19, the J call TRBJ2-7, with 10 nucleotides matching TRBD1. Germline lookup yields CDR1 LNHDA and CDR2 SQIVND (reference sequence). V was pared by 4 bases and J by 3 bases, with 6 bases of the junction left unmatched. The CDR3 length is 15 residues. The CDR3 coding sequence is TGTGCCAGTAGTACCCCGACAGGGGGCGTCTACGAGCAGTACTTC. Amino acid sequence: CASSTPTGGVYEQYF.

This chain links TRBV10-1 with TRBJ2-3; 7 nucleotides line up with TRBD2. Germline V CDR1 and CDR2: WNHNN, SYGVQD (reference sequence). The CDR3 runs to 15 residues. In DNA, the CDR3 is TGCGCGAACCCCGCCTGTGCGGGAGATCCAGATACGCAGTATTTT. The encoded protein is CANPACAGDPDTQYF.

The rearrangement joins TRBV6-5 to TRBJ2-7; D call uncertain. The CDR3 contains 13 residues. V was clipped by 0 bases and J by 4 bases, with 7 bases between them. The V gene's germline CDR1 is MNHEY and CDR2 SVGAGI. The CDR3 DNA reads as TGTGCCAGCAGTTACTCTAGAGGATACGAGCAGTACTTC. Translation: CASSYSRGYEQYF.

The gene calls are TRBV4-3 and TRBJ2-3, with a possible D match to TRBD2 (6 bases). This CDR3 is 14 amino acids long. V lost 4 bases to trimming and J lost 2 bases, with 10 bases between them. Germline CDR1 LGHNA, CDR2 YSLEER. The CDR3 loop is CASSPGTYTDTQYF. In nucleotides, the CDR3 is TGCGCCAGCAGCCCCGGGACTTACACAGATACGCAGTATTTT.